The clone carrying this TCR beta chain was seen ten or more times. Peripheral blood, roughly 9.3 milliliters per donor, was collected. The data stem from a study of blood T cells in healthy people across ages. This CDR3 is built from 16 residues. In germline, CDR1 is SEHNR, CDR2 FQNEAQ (reference sequence). The V and J ends lost 6 bases and 1 base respectively, with 18 bases between them. A sample-barcoded 5' primer and a J-beta primer mix were used in a second PCR of roughly 6 to 11 cycles. TCRdb analysed the 5' RACE reads with MiXCR anew, one entry per CDR3 protein. The table has 850,000 to 950,000 distinct CDR3 sequences, less than 35% seen once.

Sequenced: blood. The chain joins TRBV7-9 to TRBJ2-5; a possible D gene is TRBD1 (6 bases). This clonotype originated in a woman of 80 years or more in good health. CDR3 nucleotides: TGTGCCAGCAGTCAATCGACAGGTCCGGTCCAAGAGACCCAGTACTTC. Translation gives CASSQSTGPVQETQYF.